Shown below are 17 T cell receptor beta chains from a single sample sequenced in a study of somatic mutations in cytotoxic T cells in rheumatoid arthritis. This table comes from immunoSEQ multiplex PCR, and its TCRdb copy is limited to in-frame clones, with some not included. The sample includes over 1,400 clones, around 80% seen only once; the top ten take 14%. Sample: CD8+ T cells sorted from blood. The receptors were gathered from an adult with rheumatoid arthritis.

This clone counts as hyperexpanded. The chain couples TRBV29-1 to TRBJ2-7, with no clear D. V was clipped by 5 bases and J by 2 bases, with 4 bases between them. This CDR3 has 10 amino acids. Germline assignment: CDR1 SQVTM and CDR2 ANQGSEA. CDR3 region: CSVYTYEQYF. Written as DNA, the CDR3 is TGCAGCGTTTATACCTACGAGCAGTACTTC.

CDR3 amino acids: CASSRDWQDTGELFF. For the CDR3, the DNA is TGTGCCAGCAGCCGGGATTGGCAAGACACCGGGGAGCTGTTTTTT. The V gene is TRBV6-5, the J gene TRBJ2-2; TRBD2 might be the D (5 bases). Germline V CDR1 and CDR2: MNHEY, SVGAGI. V gave up 6 bases and J gave up 3 bases, with 14 bases separating them. The CDR3 runs to 15 residues.

The chain recombines TRBV9 with TRBJ2-1, with 7 nucleotides matching TRBD1. Germline V gives CDR1 SGDLS, CDR2 YYNGEE. The J segment lost 3 bases and the V segment lost 3 bases, leaving 3 bases of the junction unmatched. The CDR3 sequence is 14 residues long. The CDR3 loop reads CASSGGTVYNEQFF. CDR3 bases: TGTGCCAGCAGCGGAGGGACAGTCTACAATGAGCAGTTCTTC.

The genes are TRBV15 and TRBJ2-7; D may be TRBD2 (5 bases). The length of the CDR3 is 15 residues. CDR1 is LNHNV and CDR2 is YYDKDF in the germline V gene (reference sequence). V was pared by 0 bases and J by 0 bases, with 9 bases between. The CDR3 coding sequence is TGTGCCACCAGCAGAGAAAGCGGACTCTCCTACGAGCAGTACTTC. It specifies CATSRESGLSYEQYF.

The chain combines TRBV7-8 with TRBJ2-7; 9 bases line up with TRBD2. The ends lost 11 bases at V and 0 bases at J; junction bases unmatched: 14. Germline CDR1 and CDR2: SGHVS and FQNEAQ. The CDR3 extends over 16 amino acids. This CDR3 reads CASREASGASSYEQYF. The DNA of the CDR3 is TGTGCCTCCCGGGAGGCTAGCGGGGCCAGCTCCTACGAGCAGTACTTC.

By sample share, this clone is large (0.1 to 1%). The chain couples TRBV29-1 to TRBJ2-7, with no clear D. V was clipped by 4 bases and J by 2 bases, with 12 bases between them. This CDR3 region has 13 residues. CDR1 and CDR2 from the germline V gene are SQVTM and ANQGSEA. This CDR3 is CSVVLGNTYEQYF. The CDR3 DNA is TGCAGCGTTGTACTTGGGAACACCTACGAGCAGTACTTC.

The chain's CDR3 is CASSQDVGVSNYGYTF. Here the CDR3 DNA reads TGCGCCAGCAGCCAAGATGTGGGAGTTTCCAACTATGGCTACACCTTC. The chain employs TRBV4-3 and TRBJ1-2, with no clear D. Trimming took 0 bases from V and 2 from J, leaving 13 bases between them. Germline CDR1 reads LGHNA; CDR2 reads YSLEER. This CDR3 comprises 16 residues.

The genes are TRBV7-9 and TRBJ1-1; no clear D. Germline V lookup: CDR1 SEHNR, CDR2 FQNEAQ (reference sequence). Trimming cost V 6 bases and J 6 bases, with 17 bases left between them. The CDR3 spans 14 residues. The CDR3 protein is CASRPPQAISEAFF. CDR3 DNA: TGTGCCAGCAGGCCCCCTCAGGCGATATCTGAAGCTTTCTTT.

The V and J genes are TRBV4-1 and TRBJ2-1; D call uncertain. V dropped 0 bases and J dropped 4 bases, with 7 bases sitting between them. CDR1 is MGHRA, CDR2 YSYEKL, per germline. The CDR3 extends over 14 amino acids. This CDR3 reads CASSQDWDYNEQFF. DNA for the CDR3: TGCGCCAGCAGCCAAGATTGGGATTACAATGAGCAGTTCTTC.

This clone turned up a few times. The chain links TRBV6-6 to TRBJ2-1; D is uncertain. CDR1 MNHNY and CDR2 SVGAGI come from the germline V gene (reference sequence). The CDR3 is 11 residues long. Trimming stripped 4 bases from V and 5 bases from J, with 3 bases between. The CDR3 DNA is TGTGCCAGCAGTTTAAACAATGAGCAGTTCTTC. It yields the protein CASSLNNEQFF.

The rearrangement uses TRBV19 and TRBJ2-4, with TRBD1 identical over 10 bases. Germline assignment: CDR1 LNHDA and CDR2 SQIVND (reference sequence). Losses at the gene ends were 5 bases for V and 7 bases for J; bases not matched to a gene: 2. The CDR3 extends over 13 amino acids. The CDR3 is CASSDRGRNIQYF. The CDR3 nucleotides are TGTGCCAGTAGTGACAGGGGGCGGAACATTCAGTACTTC.

This clone was detected a few times. The chain links TRBV25-1 to TRBJ2-7, with TRBD2 as a possible D gene (5 bases). Per germline, CDR1 MGHDK and CDR2 SYGVNS. CDR3 size: 14 residues. With 1 base removed from V and 2 bases from J, the gap between germline ends came to 9 bases. CDR3 sequence: CASSELEVPYEQYF. For the CDR3, the DNA is TGTGCCAGCAGTGAATTGGAGGTTCCCTACGAGCAGTACTTC.

The CDR3 DNA reads as TGTGCCAGCAGCTTCGGGGGGGCTGGCGAGCAGTACTTC. Protein: CASSFGGAGEQYF. V usage is TRBV11-2 and J usage is TRBJ2-7; 8 bases agree with TRBD2. The germline gives CDR1 SGHAT, CDR2 FQNNGV. The junction had 4 bases not matched to a gene; V was cut back by 3 bases and J by 6 bases. The CDR3 length is 13 residues.

This clone is termed large. This rearrangement joins TRBV18 to TRBJ2-1; unclear D gene. The V and J ends lost 6 bases and 5 bases respectively, with 14 bases between them. Germline V gene lookup returns CDR1 KGHSH and CDR2 LQKENI. The length of the CDR3 is 14 residues. The CDR3 reads CASSLDESHNEQFF. Here the CDR3 DNA reads TGTGCCAGCTCCCTGGATGAGTCCCACAATGAGCAGTTCTTC.

This chain uses TRBV6-6 with TRBJ2-1; TRBD2 aligns across 7 bases. The CDR3 sequence is 15 residues long. Unmatched junction bases numbered 6, after V lost 6 bases and J lost 1 base. Germline CDR1 and CDR2: MNHNY and SVGAGI (reference sequence). The CDR3 nucleotides read TGTGCCAGCAGCACGGGACTACCTTCCTACAATGAGCAGTTCTTC. Protein product: CASSTGLPSYNEQFF.

This sequence joins TRBV7-9 and TRBJ2-3; 9 bases line up with TRBD1. The V gene's germline CDR1 is SEHNR and CDR2 FQNEAQ (reference sequence). The length of the CDR3 is 16 residues. J lost 4 bases, V lost 7 bases, and 12 bases had no gene match. The CDR3 DNA reads TGTGCCAGCACCCCGGAGCGGGACAGGGTTTCAGATACGCAGTATTTT. This gives the protein CASTPERDRVSDTQYF.

The chain has TRBV6-6 and TRBJ2-7; D is undetermined. Germline values: CDR1 MNHNY, CDR2 SVGAGI (reference sequence). V was pared by 6 bases and J by 0 bases, with 15 bases between. The CDR3 has 15 amino acids. CDR3 bases: TGTGCCAGCAGGCAAGAGTTCCCGAGCTCCTACGAGCAGTACTTC. It is translated as CASRQEFPSSYEQYF.